This T cell receptor beta chain originates from a study of OX40 agonist ivuxolimab in advanced cancers. Turning to the study itself: Patients were dosed intravenously with ivuxolimab at 0.01 to 10 mg/kg every 2 weeks. Earlier treatment with anti-PD-1, anti-PD-L1 or anti-CTLA-4 was permitted, and roughly 40% had received some. The study's findings and limits: CD8+ T cells averaged more expanded clones than CD4+.

The table came from immunoSEQ multiplex PCR; TCRdb's copy has only in-frame clones and leaves some out. The data show tens of thousands of clones, with 75% to 95% seen just once and roughly 0.55% held by the top ten. V was trimmed by 0 bases and J by 3 bases, leaving 3 bases between them. CDR1 is SGHAT and CDR2 is FQNNGV in the germline V gene. The CDR3 is 12 amino acids. To note about this clone: Antigen unknown.

This receptor was identified in an adult with an advanced solid tumor such as melanoma, head and neck, liver or kidney cancer. Source: CD4+ or CD8+ T cells sorted from blood, taken in a trial of the OX40 agonist ivuxolimab. V is TRBV11-2 and J is TRBJ2-7, with D hard to call. The CDR3 protein is CASSLDSYEQYF. In nucleotides, the CDR3 is TGTGCCAGCAGCTTAGATAGCTACGAGCAGTACTTC.